Listed below are T cell receptor beta chains from one sample, sequenced in a study of blood T cell repertoires in COVID-19. Profiling relied on immunoSEQ multiplex PCR, and the TCRdb table lists in-frame clones only, not all of them. The data show around 140,000 clones, about 88% seen once. The sequenced material came from PBMCs or T cells enriched from blood (not recorded which). The receptors here all came from a man aged 40-55 years with acute COVID-19. Both conserved end residues are part of each CDR3. The order of the fields is D gene, V gene, clone size, J gene, CDR3 protein, CDR3 DNA. D genes are given only for firm matches. Size is stated for part of the rows, as once, few or many counts, or as a class when the clone is expanded.

D gene: -; V gene: TRBV7-9; clone size: -; J gene: TRBJ1-2; CDR3 protein: CASSFTGTRGYTF; CDR3 DNA: TGTGCCAGCAGCTTTACAGGTACCCGCGGCTACACCTTC
D gene: -; V gene: TRBV2; clone size: once; J gene: TRBJ2-5; CDR3 protein: CASSGGRAETQYF; CDR3 DNA: TGTGCCAGCAGTGGGGGCAGGGCGGAGACCCAGTACTTC
D gene: TRBD2; V gene: TRBV5-1; clone size: -; J gene: TRBJ2-3; CDR3 protein: CASSLAASGWDTQYF; CDR3 DNA: TGCGCCAGCAGCTTGGCGGCTAGCGGCTGGGATACGCAGTATTTT
D gene: -; V gene: TRBV29-1; clone size: -; J gene: TRBJ2-7; CDR3 protein: CSGLRGGIYEQYF; CDR3 DNA: TGCAGCGGTTTAAGAGGGGGAATCTACGAGCAGTACTTC
D gene: -; V gene: TRBV19; clone size: few; J gene: TRBJ2-7; CDR3 protein: CASSSQAGSYEQYF; CDR3 DNA: TGTGCCAGTAGTAGTCAAGCGGGCTCCTACGAGCAGTACTTC
D gene: -; V gene: TRBV5-8; clone size: -; J gene: TRBJ2-1; CDR3 protein: CASSLGLAVNEQFF; CDR3 DNA: TGTGCCAGCAGCTTGGGGTTAGCGGTCAATGAGCAGTTCTTC
D gene: TRBD1; V gene: TRBV6-5; clone size: -; J gene: TRBJ1-2; CDR3 protein: CASSRDSFASYGYTF; CDR3 DNA: TGTGCCAGCAGTCGGGACAGTTTCGCTTCCTATGGCTACACCTTC
D gene: -; V gene: TRBV6-5; clone size: -; J gene: TRBJ2-1; CDR3 protein: CASNYRGGTYNEQFF; CDR3 DNA: TGTGCCAGCAACTACCGCGGCGGAACCTACAATGAGCAGTTCTTC
D gene: TRBD1; V gene: TRBV5-1; clone size: -; J gene: TRBJ1-3; CDR3 protein: CASRSTGTDSGNTIYF; CDR3 DNA: TGCGCCAGCAGGTCGACAGGGACCGACTCTGGAAACACCATATATTTT
D gene: -; V gene: TRBV12-5; clone size: -; J gene: TRBJ1-1; CDR3 protein: CASGRGTEAFF; CDR3 DNA: TGTGCTAGTGGCCGAGGGACTGAAGCTTTCTTT
D gene: TRBD1; V gene: TRBV7-2; clone size: few; J gene: TRBJ1-3; CDR3 protein: CASSLQGAGNTIYF; CDR3 DNA: TGTGCCAGCAGCTTACAGGGGGCTGGAAACACCATATATTTT
D gene: -; V gene: TRBV5-6; clone size: -; J gene: TRBJ2-3; CDR3 protein: CASSRLGMMDTQYF; CDR3 DNA: TGTGCCAGCTCAAGACTAGGGATGATGGATACGCAGTATTTT
D gene: -; V gene: TRBV29-1; clone size: -; J gene: TRBJ2-2; CDR3 protein: CSVCGTVGPGELFF; CDR3 DNA: TGCAGCGTTTGCGGGACAGTCGGTCCCGGGGAGCTGTTTTTT
D gene: -; V gene: TRBV11-2; clone size: -; J gene: TRBJ1-5; CDR3 protein: CASSGEGNQPQHF; CDR3 DNA: TGTGCCAGCTCCGGGGAGGGCAATCAGCCCCAGCATTTT
D gene: TRBD2; V gene: TRBV11-2; clone size: once; J gene: TRBJ2-3; CDR3 protein: CASSLKSSGGLSTDTQYF; CDR3 DNA: TGTGCCAGCAGCTTAAAGAGTAGCGGGGGCCTTAGCACAGATACGCAGTATTTT
D gene: TRBD2; V gene: TRBV19; clone size: -; J gene: TRBJ2-3; CDR3 protein: CASTLSGGTDTQYF; CDR3 DNA: TGTGCCAGTACCCTTAGCGGGGGCACAGATACGCAGTATTTT
D gene: TRBD1; V gene: TRBV28; clone size: -; J gene: TRBJ1-2; CDR3 protein: CASKTGTVENYGYTF; CDR3 DNA: TGTGCCAGCAAGACAGGGACGGTAGAGAACTATGGCTACACCTTC
D gene: -; V gene: TRBV6-1; clone size: few; J gene: TRBJ2-7; CDR3 protein: CASSGQVTGSRGEQYF; CDR3 DNA: TGTGCCAGCAGTGGACAGGTGACGGGGAGTAGGGGAGAGCAGTACTTC
D gene: -; V gene: TRBV5-4; clone size: -; J gene: TRBJ1-1; CDR3 protein: CASSYDTPTEAFF; CDR3 DNA: TGTGCCAGCAGCTACGACACCCCCACTGAAGCTTTCTTT
D gene: TRBD1; V gene: TRBV5-1; clone size: -; J gene: TRBJ1-5; CDR3 protein: CASSPGGTGFINQPQHF; CDR3 DNA: TGCGCCAGCAGCCCTGGAGGGACAGGCTTCATCAATCAGCCCCAGCATTTT
D gene: TRBD1; V gene: TRBV7-3; clone size: -; J gene: TRBJ1-5; CDR3 protein: CASSASGQGKQPQHF; CDR3 DNA: TGTGCCAGCAGCGCGTCGGGACAGGGGAAGCAGCCCCAGCATTTT
D gene: TRBD2; V gene: TRBV30; clone size: -; J gene: TRBJ2-3; CDR3 protein: CACTGLADTDTQYF; CDR3 DNA: TGTGCCTGTACGGGACTAGCGGACACAGATACGCAGTATTTT
D gene: -; V gene: TRBV5-4; clone size: -; J gene: TRBJ1-2; CDR3 protein: CASTFGGAGNGYTF; CDR3 DNA: TGTGCCAGCACCTTTGGCGGGGCAGGGAATGGCTACACCTTC
D gene: -; V gene: TRBV15; clone size: -; J gene: TRBJ2-7; CDR3 protein: CATSRDGGASSYEQYF; CDR3 DNA: TGTGCCACCAGCAGAGATGGGGGGGCCAGCTCCTACGAGCAGTACTTC
D gene: -; V gene: TRBV3-1/TRBV3-2; clone size: -; J gene: TRBJ1-1; CDR3 protein: CASSQAGQRSEAFF; CDR3 DNA: TGTGCCAGCAGCCAAGCGGGCCAGCGGAGTGAAGCTTTCTTT
D gene: -; V gene: TRBV28; clone size: -; J gene: TRBJ2-7; CDR3 protein: CASSLGGGTYEQYF; CDR3 DNA: TGTGCCAGCAGTTTAGGAGGGGGCACTTACGAGCAGTACTTC
D gene: -; V gene: TRBV5-4; clone size: -; J gene: TRBJ1-4; CDR3 protein: CASSLDGAYNEKLFF; CDR3 DNA: TGTGCCAGCAGCTTGGATGGGGCTTATAATGAAAAACTGTTTTTT
D gene: TRBD1; V gene: TRBV5-6; clone size: few; J gene: TRBJ1-1; CDR3 protein: CASSRDRGITEAFF; CDR3 DNA: TGTGCCAGCAGCAGGGACAGGGGGATCACTGAAGCTTTCTTT
D gene: TRBD2; V gene: TRBV3-1/TRBV3-2; clone size: -; J gene: TRBJ2-3; CDR3 protein: CASSQTSGGTDTQYF; CDR3 DNA: TGTGCCAGCAGCCAGACTAGCGGGGGCACAGATACGCAGTATTTT
D gene: TRBD2; V gene: TRBV7-2; clone size: -; J gene: TRBJ2-1; CDR3 protein: CASSLGTSGYNEQFF; CDR3 DNA: TGTGCCAGCAGCTTAGGGACTAGCGGCTACAATGAGCAGTTCTTC
D gene: -; V gene: TRBV10-3; clone size: -; J gene: TRBJ1-2; CDR3 protein: CAISEEGSYGYTF; CDR3 DNA: TGTGCCATCAGTGAGGAAGGGAGCTATGGCTACACCTTC
D gene: TRBD2; V gene: TRBV4-2; clone size: -; J gene: TRBJ2-2; CDR3 protein: CASSLSPGGKDTGELFF; CDR3 DNA: TGTGCCAGCAGCCTGTCACCCGGGGGGAAAGACACCGGGGAGCTGTTTTTT
D gene: -; V gene: TRBV6-4; clone size: -; J gene: TRBJ2-2; CDR3 protein: CASVYRANTGELFF; CDR3 DNA: TGTGCCAGCGTCTATCGGGCGAACACCGGGGAGCTGTTTTTT
D gene: -; V gene: TRBV27; clone size: -; J gene: TRBJ1-6; CDR3 protein: CASSPPGGVGSPLHF; CDR3 DNA: TGTGCCAGCAGTCCCCCGGGGGGCGTAGGCTCACCCCTCCACTTT
D gene: TRBD2; V gene: TRBV15; clone size: -; J gene: TRBJ2-7; CDR3 protein: CATSMPGTSSYEQYF; CDR3 DNA: TGTGCCACCAGCATGCCCGGGACTAGCTCCTACGAGCAGTACTTC
D gene: -; V gene: TRBV28; clone size: -; J gene: TRBJ2-3; CDR3 protein: CASTPAGSDTQYF; CDR3 DNA: TGTGCCAGCACCCCGGCCGGGTCAGATACGCAGTATTTT
D gene: TRBD2; V gene: TRBV3-1/TRBV3-2; clone size: -; J gene: TRBJ2-1; CDR3 protein: CASSQELAGGFNEQFF; CDR3 DNA: TGTGCCAGCAGCCAAGAGCTAGCGGGGGGGTTCAATGAGCAGTTCTTC
D gene: -; V gene: TRBV9; clone size: -; J gene: TRBJ1-4; CDR3 protein: CASSPGADEGEKLFF; CDR3 DNA: TGTGCCAGCAGCCCCGGAGCAGACGAAGGTGAAAAACTGTTTTTT
D gene: -; V gene: TRBV9; clone size: -; J gene: TRBJ1-1; CDR3 protein: CASSPGTIPLMNTEAFF; CDR3 DNA: TGTGCCAGCAGCCCCGGGACAATTCCCCTAATGAACACTGAAGCTTTCTTT
D gene: -; V gene: TRBV12-3/TRBV12-4; clone size: -; J gene: TRBJ1-2; CDR3 protein: CASSLDGIGGYTF; CDR3 DNA: TGTGCCAGCAGCCTGGACGGGATAGGTGGCTACACCTTC
D gene: TRBD1; V gene: TRBV12-3/TRBV12-4; clone size: -; J gene: TRBJ2-7; CDR3 protein: CASSRTGGLGQYF; CDR3 DNA: TGTGCCAGCAGCCGGACAGGGGGCCTCGGGCAGTACTTC
D gene: TRBD2; V gene: TRBV19; clone size: -; J gene: TRBJ2-2; CDR3 protein: CASSILAGINTGELFF; CDR3 DNA: TGTGCCAGTAGTATACTAGCGGGAATAAACACCGGGGAGCTGTTTTTT
D gene: -; V gene: TRBV7-3; clone size: -; J gene: TRBJ1-1; CDR3 protein: CASSLGTSSTEAFF; CDR3 DNA: TGTGCCAGCAGCTTAGGGACAAGTTCGACTGAAGCTTTCTTT
D gene: -; V gene: TRBV27; clone size: -; J gene: TRBJ1-6; CDR3 protein: CASSPKYRVESYNSPLHF; CDR3 DNA: TGTGCCAGCAGTCCTAAGTACAGGGTTGAGTCCTATAATTCACCCCTCCACTTT
D gene: -; V gene: TRBV29-1; clone size: -; J gene: TRBJ1-1; CDR3 protein: CSVEARQTFEAFF; CDR3 DNA: TGCAGCGTTGAAGCTCGACAGACCTTTGAAGCTTTCTTT
D gene: -; V gene: TRBV11-1; clone size: -; J gene: TRBJ2-3; CDR3 protein: CASSLATKDTQYF; CDR3 DNA: TGTGCCAGCAGCTTAGCGACTAAAGATACGCAGTATTTT
D gene: -; V gene: TRBV7-2; clone size: -; J gene: TRBJ2-2; CDR3 protein: CASSLASTNTGELFF; CDR3 DNA: TGTGCCAGCAGCCTGGCTAGCACGAACACCGGGGAGCTGTTTTTT
D gene: TRBD2; V gene: TRBV18; clone size: -; J gene: TRBJ2-3; CDR3 protein: CASSPPGLAGGRTDTQYF; CDR3 DNA: TGTGCCAGCTCACCACCGGGACTAGCGGGAGGCCGCACAGATACGCAGTATTTT
D gene: -; V gene: TRBV11-2; clone size: -; J gene: TRBJ1-4; CDR3 protein: CASSLDLRGMGEKLFF; CDR3 DNA: TGTGCCAGCAGCTTAGATCTCCGGGGGATGGGTGAAAAACTGTTTTTT
D gene: TRBD1; V gene: TRBV7-9; clone size: -; J gene: TRBJ1-5; CDR3 protein: CASSVSGTGINQPQHF; CDR3 DNA: TGTGCCAGCAGCGTTTCCGGGACAGGAATCAATCAGCCCCAGCATTTT
D gene: TRBD1; V gene: TRBV30; clone size: -; J gene: TRBJ1-2; CDR3 protein: CAWSDRSGGHYGYTF; CDR3 DNA: TGTGCCTGGAGTGACAGGTCAGGGGGACACTATGGCTACACCTTC
D gene: -; V gene: TRBV5-3; clone size: -; J gene: TRBJ1-1; CDR3 protein: CARSLVMNTEAFF; CDR3 DNA: TGTGCCAGAAGCTTGGTTATGAACACTGAAGCTTTCTTT
D gene: -; V gene: TRBV19; clone size: -; J gene: TRBJ2-2; CDR3 protein: CASSIVWEVGELFF; CDR3 DNA: TGTGCCAGTAGTATAGTTTGGGAGGTCGGGGAGCTGTTTTTT
D gene: TRBD2; V gene: TRBV20-1; clone size: -; J gene: TRBJ2-3; CDR3 protein: CSASSLAGITDTQYF; CDR3 DNA: TGCAGTGCTAGTAGTCTAGCGGGAATCACAGATACGCAGTATTTT
D gene: -; V gene: TRBV5-6; clone size: -; J gene: TRBJ1-3; CDR3 protein: CASSFPGGNTIYF; CDR3 DNA: TGTGCCAGCAGCTTCCCGGGGGGAAACACCATATATTTT
D gene: -; V gene: TRBV5-1; clone size: -; J gene: TRBJ2-1; CDR3 protein: CASSVGENEQFF; CDR3 DNA: TGCGCCAGCAGTGTGGGAGAGAATGAGCAGTTCTTC
D gene: TRBD2; V gene: TRBV7-2; clone size: -; J gene: TRBJ2-3; CDR3 protein: CASRGLAGPTDTQYF; CDR3 DNA: TGTGCCAGCAGGGGACTAGCGGGACCCACAGATACGCAGTATTTT
D gene: -; V gene: TRBV28; clone size: -; J gene: TRBJ1-2; CDR3 protein: CASRTGSLKYGYTF; CDR3 DNA: TGTGCCAGCAGAACAGGGTCTCTTAAGTATGGCTACACCTTC
D gene: TRBD1; V gene: TRBV10-3; clone size: -; J gene: TRBJ1-1; CDR3 protein: CAITKTGDTEAFF; CDR3 DNA: TGTGCCATCACCAAGACAGGGGACACTGAAGCTTTCTTT